The 22 T cell receptor beta chains given below trace back to one sample, sequenced in a study of blood T cells in healthy people across ages. Using a J-beta primer mix together with a sample-barcoded 5' primer, a second PCR was run for roughly 6 to 11 cycles. TCRdb re-derived calls from the 5' RACE reads in MiXCR, one entry per CDR3 protein. The sample shows just under 900,000 distinct CDR3 sequences, 29% of them seen only once. The sample consisted of blood. The receptors come from an elderly woman in good health.

This clonotype came up many times. The rearrangement links TRBV7-2 to TRBJ1-2, with a tentative D call TRBD1 (6 bases). V lost 4 bases to trimming and J lost 7 bases, with 16 bases between them. Per the germline V gene, CDR1 is SGHTA and CDR2 is FQGNSA. This CDR3 comprises 14 residues. CDR3 region: CASSSPGHGGGYTF. Here the CDR3 DNA reads TGTGCCAGCAGCTCCCCGGGACACGGGGGTGGCTACACCTTC.

As for this clonotype: It may be a read error: a sequence one base away is much more abundant. As the CDR3 is not closed by the conserved phenylalanine or tryptophan, this likely results from a read error. The chain couples TRBV2 to TRBJ2-5, with D perhaps TRBD1 (5 bases). The tail of the sequence fits TRBJ2-7 better, so the J call may be wrong. This CDR3 contains 13 residues. The germline V gene has CDR1 SNHLY and CDR2 FYNNEI. In DNA form, the CDR3 reads TGTGCCAGCAGTGTAGTAAGGGGCTACGAGCAGTACCTC. Translated: CASSVVRGYEQYL.

This clonotype was detected ten times or more. The chain recombines TRBV12-3 or TRBV12-4 with TRBJ1-2, with D perhaps matching TRBD1 (6 bases). This CDR3 has 16 amino acids. Trimming took 2 bases from V and 7 from J, leaving 20 bases between them. In DNA form, the CDR3 reads TGTGCCAGCAGTTTAACAAATACAGGGTTGAGAGGTGGCTACACCTTC. This translates into CASSLTNTGLRGGYTF.

The chain carries TRBV7-8 and TRBJ2-7, with D tentatively TRBD1 or TRBD2 (5 bases each). V lost 5 bases and J lost 2, with 13 bases in between. Germline-derived CDR1 and CDR2 are SGHVS and FQNEAQ. This CDR3 region has 14 residues. DNA of the CDR3: TGTGCCAGCAGCGGGATAAGAGGGGCCTACGAGCAGTACTTC. Translating gives CASSGIRGAYEQYF.

This clonotype has a handful of counts. The chain carries TRBV24-1 and TRBJ2-3; 7 bases agree with TRBD2. CDR1 is KGHDR and CDR2 is SFDVKD in the germline V gene. The V gene end was trimmed by 5 bases and the J gene end by 2 bases; junction bases not matched to a gene: 3. The CDR3 covers 14 residues. In DNA form, the CDR3 reads TGTGCCACCAGTGGGGGGGGTATCACAGATACGCAGTATTTT. Protein sequence: CATSGGGITDTQYF.

Note on this clonotype: Since a much larger clone is just one base distant, this may be a read error. The chain links TRBV7-2 to TRBJ2-5; 9 nucleotides match TRBD2. The CDR3 sequence is 15 residues long. The junction had 9 bases not matched to a gene; V was cut back by 5 bases and J by 5 bases. The germline CDR1 and CDR2 sequences are SGHTA and FQGNSA. This chain's CDR3 is CASSRKSSGEETQYF. The CDR3 DNA reads TGTGCCAGCAGCCGTAAATCTAGCGGGGAGGAGACCCAGTACTTC.

At least ten counts were recorded for this clonotype. The genes are TRBV7-8 and TRBJ1-5, with D possibly being TRBD1 (5 bases). CDR1 is SGHVS, CDR2 FQNEAQ, per germline. The CDR3 has 14 residues. Trimming removed 5 bases from V and 5 bases from J, with 13 bases in between. CDR3 in amino acids: CASSTRWGDQPQHF. As DNA, the CDR3 is TGTGCCAGCAGCACCCGTTGGGGGGATCAGCCCCAGCATTTT.

The chain joins TRBV7-2 to TRBJ2-1; tentative D call: TRBD1 (6 bases). The V and J ends lost 6 bases and 10 bases respectively, with 22 bases between them. This CDR3 is 15 amino acids long. Per germline, CDR1 SGHTA and CDR2 FQGNSA. In nucleotides, the CDR3 is TGTGCCAGCAGTTTAATGGCAGGGGTTAACTACGAGCAGTTCTTC. Residues: CASSLMAGVNYEQFF. The full variable domain, its missing parts supplied by reference TRBV7-2 and TRBJ2-1, is GAGVSQSPSNKVTEKGKDVELRCDPISGHTALYWYRQSLGQGLEFLIYFQGNSAPDKSGLPSDRFSAERTGGSVSTLTIQRTQQEDSAVYLCASSLMAGVNYEQFFGPGTRLTVL.

This chain links TRBV21-1 with TRBJ1-1; the table assigns TRBD1, which was not confirmed against the DNA. TRBV21-1 represents a pseudogene. CDR3 length equals 13 residues. This chain's CDR3 is CASSLRDSLEAFF. The CDR3, as DNA: TGTGCCAGCAGCCTCCGGGACAGTCTTGAAGCTTTCTTT.

This clonotype was recorded many times. CDR3 region: CAISLRGRGEETQYF. The CDR3 coding sequence is TGTGCCATCAGTCTACGAGGCAGAGGGGAAGAGACCCAGTACTTC. V gene TRBV10-3 combines with J gene TRBJ2-5; D is perhaps TRBD1 or TRBD2 (5 bases each). Trimming shortened V by 5 bases and J by 3 bases, and 16 bases separated the two germline ends. Looked up from germline, CDR1 is ENHRY and CDR2 is SYGVKD. The CDR3 is 15 residues long.

This clonotype was counted between two and nine times. The chain joins TRBV5-1 to TRBJ2-4, with a weak D call TRBD1 (6 bases). Deletions cut 4 bases from V and 5 bases from J, with 16 bases between. This CDR3 is 15 amino acids long. Germline V lookup: CDR1 SGHRS, CDR2 YFSETQ. CDR3 protein: CASSVGGGGQNIQYF. As DNA, the CDR3 is TGCGCCAGCAGCGTAGGGGGTGGCGGACAAAACATTCAGTACTTC.

This clonotype was counted only a few times. CDR3 in DNA: TGTGCCAGCAGCTGGACTAGCGGGGGGTCTAGCACAGATACGCAGTATTTT. Translated, it gives CASSWTSGGSSTDTQYF. The J gene is TRBJ2-3, the V gene TRBV7-2; TRBD2 aligns across 14 bases. In germline, CDR1 is SGHTA, CDR2 FQGNSA. After removal of 4 bases from V and 0 bases from J, the junction contained 3 bases not matched to a gene. The CDR3 extends over 17 amino acids.

This clonotype showed up many times. The chain couples TRBV2 to TRBJ2-7, with D perhaps assigned TRBD1 or TRBD2 (6 bases each). V was pared by 4 bases and J by 6 bases, with 16 bases between. The CDR3 has 14 amino acids. Per germline, CDR1 SNHLY and CDR2 FYNNEI. The CDR3 nucleotides read TGTGCCAGCAGTGGCCTGGGGGGCCTGGGCGAGCAGTACTTC. It codes for CASSGLGGLGEQYF.

Worth noting for this clonotype: One base away lies a much larger clone, so this may be a sequencing read error. The V call is TRBV6-1, the J call TRBJ2-1; 7 positions match TRBD1. Matching the DNA end better, TRBJ2-7 makes the J call doubtful. Germline loops: CDR1 MNHNS, CDR2 SASEGT. The CDR3 length is 15 residues. CDR3: CASSEWAGGYNEQYF. CDR3 bases: TGTGCCAGCAGTGAGTGGGCAGGGGGTTACAATGAGCAGTACTTC.

This clonotype showed up just once. This may arise from a read error, as a much more abundant clone is one base away. No conserved phenylalanine or tryptophan ends this CDR3, so it is likely a read error. The rearrangement joins TRBV7-9 to TRBJ1-2, with TRBD1 matching 7 bases. The CDR3 is 14 amino acids. Per germline, CDR1 SEHNR and CDR2 FQNEAQ (reference sequence). The junction had 7 bases not matched to a gene; V was cut back by 2 bases and J by 7 bases. CDR3 coding DNA: TGTGCCAGCAGCTTATTGGCACAGGGGACTGGCTACACCATC. Translating it yields CASSLLAQGTGYTI.

This clonotype was counted only a few times. The chain links TRBV6-5 to TRBJ2-2; 7 bases are shared with TRBD1. Looked up from germline, CDR1 is MNHEY and CDR2 is SVGAGI. This CDR3 contains 15 residues. With 8 bases clipped from V and 0 bases from J, the junction kept 6 bases outside the gene matches. CDR3: CASGQTGTNTGELFF. CDR3 bases: TGTGCCAGCGGACAGACAGGGACGAACACCGGGGAGCTGTTTTTT.

This clonotype was counted a single time. V is TRBV7-2 and J is TRBJ2-1; 8 bases line up with TRBD2. The CDR3 runs to 15 residues. V shed 5 bases and J 7 bases; nucleotides not matched to a gene: 10. The germline V gene encodes CDR1 SGHTA and CDR2 FQGNSA. The CDR3 region is CASSLGVGRGNEQFF. The DNA for the CDR3 is TGTGCCAGCAGCCTCGGCGTCGGGAGGGGGAATGAGCAGTTCTTC.

With respect to this clonotype: This clone may be a read error of a much larger clone one base away. The genes are TRBV11-2 and TRBJ1-6; D is uncertain. Germline V lookup: CDR1 SGHAT, CDR2 FQNNGV. Trimming pared 10 bases from V and 8 bases from J, leaving 12 bases between. This CDR3 contains 12 residues. The CDR3 nucleotides are TGTGCCAACCGTTATTTGGATTCACCCCTCCACTTT. This gives the protein CANRYLDSPLHF.

Note on this clonotype: One base away lies a much larger clone, so this may be a sequencing read error. The chain has TRBV12-3 or TRBV12-4 and TRBJ2-7; 7 positions agree with TRBD1. The CDR3 consists of 14 residues. V shed 4 bases and J 4 bases; nucleotides not matched to a gene: 7. CDR3 loop: CASSCDRARYEQYF. The CDR3 DNA sequence: TGTGCCAGCAGTTGTGACAGGGCAAGGTACGAGCAGTACTTC.

This clonotype was seen only a few times. Here the CDR3 reads CSARFRDTEAFF. The CDR3 nucleotides are TGCAGTGCTAGGTTCCGGGACACTGAAGCTTTCTTT. The chain recombines TRBV20-1 with TRBJ1-1, with no clear D. Germline V gives CDR1 DFQATT, CDR2 SNEGSKA (reference sequence). The CDR3 is made up of 12 amino acids. Trimming removed 3 bases at V and 3 bases at J, with 8 bases between.

This clonotype was recorded many times. The chain combines TRBV29-1 with TRBJ2-1; the match to TRBD1 covers 7 bases. V lost 6 bases and J lost 2; bases outside the gene matches: 7. This CDR3 is built from 14 residues. CDR1 SQVTM and CDR2 ANQGSEA come from the germline V gene. This CDR3 is CSVLAGGAYNEQFF. As DNA, the CDR3 is TGCAGCGTGTTGGCAGGGGGAGCCTACAATGAGCAGTTCTTC.

This clonotype was detected many times. CDR3 protein: CASSAQQGRGGYTF. CDR3 nucleotide sequence: TGTGCCAGCAGCGCGCAACAGGGAAGGGGTGGCTACACCTTC. V is TRBV7-2 and J is TRBJ1-2; a possible D gene is TRBD1 (6 bases). Trimming left V 5 bases short and J 7 bases short, with 17 bases between. This CDR3 has 14 residues. Germline assignment: CDR1 SGHTA and CDR2 FQGNSA.